This T cell receptor beta chain is drawn from a study of blood T cell repertoires in COVID-19. Study-wide context: In each case, the material was cDNA or gDNA derived from T cells, B-cell-depleted T cells, or PBMCs.

Clones were read by immunoSEQ multiplex PCR, and TCRdb kept only the in-frame ones, dropping some. The sample carries a few hundred thousand clones, about nine tenths recorded once. Grouping used clinical history reported by participants in a survey and questionnaire. The ends were cut back, 5 bases at V and 6 bases at J, with 11 bases in the middle. The germline V gene has CDR1 LGHDT and CDR2 YNNKEL (reference sequence). The CDR3 runs to 12 residues. The chain recombines TRBV3-1 (or the pseudogene TRBV3-2) with TRBJ2-7; no reliable D call. The sequence derives from a man in his thirties or forties who had recovered from COVID-19. Material: PBMCs or T cells enriched from blood (not recorded which). CDR3 nucleotides: TGTGCCAGCAGCACGAGTCCCGTCGAGCAGTACTTC. Its protein is CASSTSPVEQYF.